The next 7 T cell receptor beta chains were all read from a single sample in a study of T cell changes during pregnancy in multiple sclerosis. Sequencing used immunoSEQ multiplex PCR; TCRdb keeps in-frame clones, though not all of them. The table records 30,000 to 45,000 clones, 92% of them present only once. The sample consisted of CD4+ T cells from peripheral blood mononuclear cells, taken after pregnancy. Receptors were obtained from a female donor in good health, enrolled as a control in a pregnancy study.

This chain joins TRBV9 and TRBJ1-5, with D hard to call. CDR1 is SGDLS, CDR2 YYNGEE, per germline. V lost 1 base to trimming and J lost 4 bases, with 6 bases between them. CDR3 length: 13 amino acids. The CDR3 DNA sequence: TGTGCCAGCAGCGTAAGCGCGAATCAGCCCCAGCATTTT. The encoded protein is CASSVSANQPQHF.

The rearrangement joins TRBV10-3 to TRBJ2-1, with D possibly TRBD2 on 6 matching bases. From germline, CDR1 is ENHRY and CDR2 SYGVKD. V was pared by 0 bases and J by 8 bases, with 11 bases between. The CDR3 runs to 14 residues. Here the CDR3 reads CAISESNGGDEQFF. CDR3 sequence (DNA): TGTGCCATCAGTGAGTCGAATGGCGGGGATGAGCAGTTCTTC.

This clone was seen more than once but under ten times. This sequence joins TRBV6-1 and TRBJ1-4; 9 nucleotides agree with TRBD1. This CDR3 is 15 amino acids long. Germline-derived CDR1 and CDR2 are MNHNS and SASEGT. Trimming at V came to 6 bases and at J to 4 bases, leaving 6 bases not matched to a gene. Written as DNA, the CDR3 is TGTGCCAGCAGGACTACAGGGGGCGGTAATGAAAAACTGTTTTTT. As protein: CASRTTGGGNEKLFF.

This chain links TRBV6-1 with TRBJ1-5; D gene ambiguous. Germline-derived CDR1 and CDR2 are MNHNS and SASEGT. V lost 2 bases to trimming and J lost 0 bases, with 11 bases between them. CDR3 length: 16 residues. CDR3 in DNA: TGTGCCAGCAGTGAAATGAGCGGCTATAGCAATCAGCCCCAGCATTTT. Residues: CASSEMSGYSNQPQHF.

The CDR3 here is CAWRTTSGTGELFF. Here the CDR3 DNA reads TGTGCCTGGAGGACGACTAGCGGGACCGGGGAGCTGTTTTTT. The V and J genes are TRBV30 and TRBJ2-2; 10 bases are a match to TRBD2. Looked up from germline, CDR1 is GTSNPN and CDR2 is SVGIG (reference sequence). V was pared by 3 bases and J by 5 bases, with 3 bases of the junction left unmatched. This CDR3 contains 14 residues.

The rearrangement uses TRBV15 and TRBJ1-6, with D possibly TRBD1 on 5 matching bases. V was shortened by 0 bases and J by 8 bases, with 17 bases between the two germline ends. The CDR3 length is 17 residues. Germline V gene sequence: CDR1 LNHNV, CDR2 YYDKDF (reference sequence). The chain's CDR3 is CATSRDTRAGIDSPLHF. The CDR3 coding sequence is TGTGCCACCAGCAGAGATACCCGGGCAGGGATTGATTCACCCCTCCACTTT.

The chain uses TRBV30 and TRBJ2-5; 10 positions agree with TRBD2. The CDR3 totals 14 residues. V was clipped by 4 bases and J by 12 bases; unmatched bases: 14. Germline values: CDR1 GTSNPN, CDR2 SVGIG (reference sequence). The CDR3 DNA reads as TGTGCCTGGAACCCCCCAGCGGGAGGGCTCCGGAAGTACTTC. Amino acid sequence: CAWNPPAGGLRKYF.